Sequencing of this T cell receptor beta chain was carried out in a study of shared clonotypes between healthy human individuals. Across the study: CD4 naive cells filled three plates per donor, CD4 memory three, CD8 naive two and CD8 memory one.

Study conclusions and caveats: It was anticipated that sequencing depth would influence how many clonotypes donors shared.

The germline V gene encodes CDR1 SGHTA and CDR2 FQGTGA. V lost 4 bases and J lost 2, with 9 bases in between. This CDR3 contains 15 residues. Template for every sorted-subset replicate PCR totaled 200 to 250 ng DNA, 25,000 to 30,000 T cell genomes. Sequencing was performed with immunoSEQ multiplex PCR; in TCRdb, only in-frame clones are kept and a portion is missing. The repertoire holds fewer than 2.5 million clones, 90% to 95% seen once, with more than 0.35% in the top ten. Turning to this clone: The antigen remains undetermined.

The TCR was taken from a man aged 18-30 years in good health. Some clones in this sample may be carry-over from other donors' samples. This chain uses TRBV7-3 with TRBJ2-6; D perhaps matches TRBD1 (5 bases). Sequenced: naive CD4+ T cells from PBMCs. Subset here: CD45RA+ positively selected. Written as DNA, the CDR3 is TGTGCCAGCAGCTCCAGGGCAGCTGGGGCCAACGTCCTGACTTTC. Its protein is CASSSRAAGANVLTF.